This T cell receptor beta chain is from a study of cytomegalovirus exposure and HLA in healthy donors. V dropped 2 bases and J dropped 5 bases, with 12 bases sitting between them. CDR3 length: 13 amino acids. Per the germline V gene, CDR1 is SQVTM and CDR2 is ANQGSEA. Notes on this clone: The antigen is not known.

PCR amplification relied on 60 Vbeta primers (plus 13 Jbeta primers). The repertoire was sequenced with immunoSEQ multiplex PCR; TCRdb's copy has only in-frame clones and lacks some. The data show fewer than 150,000 clones, more than 70% seen once. Whole-study findings and limits: In a later analysis, a missense DCLRE1C variant was linked to TCR beta V- and J-gene trimming. Approximately 17,000 TCR beta sequences were associated with HLA alleles at 0.05 false discovery rate in a later analysis. Presence/absence analyses took donor sequencing depth as roughly uniform.

The chain joins TRBV29-1 to TRBJ1-1; D gene uncertain. Sequences were obtained from PBMCs. The TCR sequence derives from a man between 35 and 55 years old in good health and CMV-seronegative. CDR3 residues: CSVEWWGGTEAFF. CDR3 sequence (DNA): TGCAGCGTTGAATGGTGGGGAGGAACTGAAGCTTTCTTT.